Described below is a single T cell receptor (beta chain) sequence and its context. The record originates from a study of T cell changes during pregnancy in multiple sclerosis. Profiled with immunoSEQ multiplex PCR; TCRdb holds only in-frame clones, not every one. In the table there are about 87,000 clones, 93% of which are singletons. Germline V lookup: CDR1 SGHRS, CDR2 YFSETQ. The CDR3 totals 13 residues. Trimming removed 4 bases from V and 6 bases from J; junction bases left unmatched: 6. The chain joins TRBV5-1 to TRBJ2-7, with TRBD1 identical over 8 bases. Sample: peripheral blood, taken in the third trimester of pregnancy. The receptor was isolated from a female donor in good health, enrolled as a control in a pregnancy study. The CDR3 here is CASSLGQGGEQYF. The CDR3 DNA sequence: TGCGCCAGCAGCCTCGGACAGGGAGGCGAGCAGTACTTC.